This TCR beta chain was sequenced for a study of glioma-infiltrating T cells. Regarding the study as a whole: Gliomas, especially low-grade, showed above-expected tissue-blood divergence; non-neoplastic patients showed below. Only very few CDR3 sequences appeared in both tissue and blood.

Amplification of TCR alpha and beta CDR3 regions from RNA used iRepertoire nested multiplex PCR. Using its own MiXCR run on the multiplex PCR reads, TCRdb lists one record per CDR3 protein. The profile shows about 190,000 distinct CDR3 sequences, 32% of them singletons. About this clonotype: The antigen remains unidentified. This may come from a read error, since a much larger clone is one base off.

The V gene lost 5 bases and the J gene lost 0 bases, with 8 bases spanning the gap. The CDR3 length is 13 residues. Looked up from germline, CDR1 is MNHNS and CDR2 is SASEGT. The J gene is TRBJ2-7, the V gene TRBV6-1; D not certain. This TCR derives from a human donor with low-grade glioma or glioblastoma, undergoing nonglioma brain surgery, or in good health (not recorded which). The specimen was glioma tissue, nonneoplastic brain tissue, or PBMCs (not recorded which). The CDR3 region is CASSFLGSYEQYF. In nucleotides, the CDR3 is TGTGCCAGCAGTTTTTTGGGCTCCTACGAGCAGTACTTC.